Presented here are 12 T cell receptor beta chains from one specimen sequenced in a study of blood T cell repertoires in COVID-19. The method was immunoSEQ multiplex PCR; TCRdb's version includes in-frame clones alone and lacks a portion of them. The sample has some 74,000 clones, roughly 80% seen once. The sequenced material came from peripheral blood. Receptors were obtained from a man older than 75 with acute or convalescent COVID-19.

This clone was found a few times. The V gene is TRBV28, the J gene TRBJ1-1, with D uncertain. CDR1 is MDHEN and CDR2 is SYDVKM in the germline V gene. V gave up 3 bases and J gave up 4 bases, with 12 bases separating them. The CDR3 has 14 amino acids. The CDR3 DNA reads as TGTGCCAGCAGTTTGTTCCTAGACGGCACTGAAGCTTTCTTT. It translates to CASSLFLDGTEAFF.

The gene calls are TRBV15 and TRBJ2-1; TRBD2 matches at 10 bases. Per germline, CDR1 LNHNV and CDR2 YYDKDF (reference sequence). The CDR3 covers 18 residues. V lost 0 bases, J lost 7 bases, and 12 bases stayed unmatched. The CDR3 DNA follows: TGTGCCACCAGCAGAGATATTTCCAGCGGGGGGGCGGGGAATGAGCAGTTCTTC. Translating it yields CATSRDISSGGAGNEQFF.

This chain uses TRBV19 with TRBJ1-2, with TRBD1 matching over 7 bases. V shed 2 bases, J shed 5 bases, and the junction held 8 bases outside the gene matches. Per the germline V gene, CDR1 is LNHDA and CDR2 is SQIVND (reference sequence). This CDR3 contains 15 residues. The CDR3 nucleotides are TGTGCCAGTAGTATAAAGGAGCAGGGGGAGTATGGCTACACCTTC. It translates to CASSIKEQGEYGYTF.

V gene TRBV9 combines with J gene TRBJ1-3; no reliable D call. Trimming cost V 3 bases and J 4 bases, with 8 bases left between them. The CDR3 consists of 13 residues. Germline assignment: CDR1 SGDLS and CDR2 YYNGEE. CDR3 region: CASSAGEGNTIYF. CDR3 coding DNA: TGTGCCAGCAGCGCCGGGGAGGGAAACACCATATATTTT.

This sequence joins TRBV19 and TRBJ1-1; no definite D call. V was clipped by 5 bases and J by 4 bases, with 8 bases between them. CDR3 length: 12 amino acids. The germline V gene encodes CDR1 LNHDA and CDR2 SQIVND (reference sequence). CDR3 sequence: CASSWAFTEAFF. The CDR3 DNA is TGTGCCAGTAGTTGGGCATTCACTGAAGCTTTCTTT.

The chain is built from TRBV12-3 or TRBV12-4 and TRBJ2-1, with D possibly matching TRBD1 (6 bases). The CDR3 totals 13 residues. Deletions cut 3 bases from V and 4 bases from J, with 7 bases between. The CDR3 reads CASSFQGYNEQFF. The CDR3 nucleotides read TGTGCCAGCAGTTTTCAGGGGTACAATGAGCAGTTCTTC.

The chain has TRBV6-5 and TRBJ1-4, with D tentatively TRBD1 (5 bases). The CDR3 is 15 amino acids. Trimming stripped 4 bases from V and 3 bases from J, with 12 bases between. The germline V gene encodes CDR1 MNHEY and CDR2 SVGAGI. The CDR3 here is CASSLPLGANEKLFF. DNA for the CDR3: TGTGCCAGCAGTTTGCCCTTAGGGGCTAATGAAAAACTGTTTTTT.

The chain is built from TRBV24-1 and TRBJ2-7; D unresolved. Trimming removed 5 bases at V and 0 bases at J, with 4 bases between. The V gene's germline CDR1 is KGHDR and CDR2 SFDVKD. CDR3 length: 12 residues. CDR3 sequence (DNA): TGTGCCACCAGTGGAGGCTCCTACGAGCAGTACTTC. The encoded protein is CATSGGSYEQYF.

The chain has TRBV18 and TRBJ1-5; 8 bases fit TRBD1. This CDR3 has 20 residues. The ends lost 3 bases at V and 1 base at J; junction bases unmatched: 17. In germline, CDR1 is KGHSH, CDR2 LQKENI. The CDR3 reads CASSPGTNTGGTWSNQPQHF. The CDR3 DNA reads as TGTGCCAGCTCACCGGGTACAAACACAGGGGGAACCTGGAGCAATCAGCCCCAGCATTTT.

The CDR3 reads CASSQQGIKRNNSPLHF. CDR3 sequence (DNA): TGCGCCAGCAGCCAACAGGGGATCAAGAGGAATAATTCACCCCTCCACTTT. This chain connects TRBV4-1 to TRBJ1-6; D is possibly TRBD1 (6 bases). Between the trimmed V and J ends, which lost 2 bases and 5 bases, there was a span of 16 bases. The CDR3 consists of 17 residues. The V gene's germline CDR1 is MGHRA and CDR2 YSYEKL.

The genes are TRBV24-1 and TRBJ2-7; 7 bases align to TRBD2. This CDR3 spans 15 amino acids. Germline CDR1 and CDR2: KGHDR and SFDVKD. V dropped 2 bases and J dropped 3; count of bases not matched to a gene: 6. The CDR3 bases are TGTGCCACCAGTGATTCGCGGGGCGGGAGCTACGAGCAGTACTTC. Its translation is CATSDSRGGSYEQYF.

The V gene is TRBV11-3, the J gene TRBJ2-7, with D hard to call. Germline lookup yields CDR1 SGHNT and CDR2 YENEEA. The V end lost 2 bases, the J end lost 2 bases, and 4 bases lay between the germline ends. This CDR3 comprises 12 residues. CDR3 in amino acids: CASSLSPYEQYF. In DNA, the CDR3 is TGTGCCAGCAGCTTAAGCCCCTACGAGCAGTACTTC.